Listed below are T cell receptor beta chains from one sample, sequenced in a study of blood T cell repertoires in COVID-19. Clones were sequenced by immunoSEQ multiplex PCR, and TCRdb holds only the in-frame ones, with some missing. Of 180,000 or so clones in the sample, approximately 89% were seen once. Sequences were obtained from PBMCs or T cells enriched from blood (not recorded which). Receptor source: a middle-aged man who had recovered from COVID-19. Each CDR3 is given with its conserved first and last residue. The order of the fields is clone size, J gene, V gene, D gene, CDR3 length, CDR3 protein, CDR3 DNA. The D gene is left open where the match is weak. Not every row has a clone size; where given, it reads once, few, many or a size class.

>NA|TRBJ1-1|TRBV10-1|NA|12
CASSDDGTEAFF
TGCGCCAGCAGTGACGACGGGACTGAAGCTTTCTTT
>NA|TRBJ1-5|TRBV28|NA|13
CASSFSSNQPQHF
TGTGCCAGCAGTTTCTCTAGCAATCAGCCCCAGCATTTT
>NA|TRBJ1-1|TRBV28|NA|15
CASSFRVHSGAEAFF
TGTGCCAGCAGTTTTCGAGTTCATAGCGGAGCTGAAGCTTTCTTT
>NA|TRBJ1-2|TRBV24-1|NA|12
CATSDLQGSYTF
TGTGCCACCAGTGATTTGCAGGGGAGCTACACCTTC
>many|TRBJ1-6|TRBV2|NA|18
CASGRRGASSSYNSPLHF
TGTGCCAGCGGAAGAAGGGGCGCCTCTAGCTCCTATAATTCACCCCTCCACTTT
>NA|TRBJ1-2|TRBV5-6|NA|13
CASSTGQRGGYTF
TGTGCCAGCAGTACGGGACAACGAGGTGGCTACACCTTC
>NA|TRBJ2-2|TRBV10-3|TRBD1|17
CAISRTQDRGNTGELFF
TGTGCCATCAGTCGAACACAGGACAGGGGGAATACCGGGGAGCTGTTTTTT
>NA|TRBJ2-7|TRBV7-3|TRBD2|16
CASSPDAGGSPYEQYF
TGTGCCAGCAGCCCCGATGCTGGCGGGAGCCCCTACGAGCAGTACTTC
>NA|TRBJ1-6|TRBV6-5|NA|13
CASSPRDNSPLHF
TGTGCCAGCAGCCCGCGCGATAATTCACCCCTCCACTTT
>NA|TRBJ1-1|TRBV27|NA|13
CASSLSPVTEAFF
TGTGCCAGCAGCCTCTCTCCAGTCACTGAAGCTTTCTTT
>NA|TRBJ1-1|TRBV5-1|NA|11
CASSSSYEAFF
TGCGCCAGCAGCTCTTCCTATGAAGCTTTCTTT
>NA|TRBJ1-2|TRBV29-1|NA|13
CSITTSLTYGYTF
TGCAGCATAACAACATCGTTAACCTATGGCTACACCTTC
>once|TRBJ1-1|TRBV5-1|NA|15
CASSLIPTGSPEAFF
TGCGCCAGCAGCTTGATCCCTACAGGGAGCCCTGAAGCTTTCTTT
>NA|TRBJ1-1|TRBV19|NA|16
CASSIMQGNRRTEAFF
TGTGCCAGTAGTATTATGCAGGGGAACAGAAGGACTGAAGCTTTCTTT
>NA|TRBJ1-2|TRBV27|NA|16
CASSFSAGITFYGYTF
TGTGCCAGCAGTTTCTCCGCAGGTATCACCTTCTATGGCTACACCTTC
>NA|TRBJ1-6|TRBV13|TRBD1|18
CASSLQGVMAEGNSPLHF
TGTGCCAGCAGCCTACAGGGGGTGATGGCTGAGGGCAATTCACCCCTCCACTTT
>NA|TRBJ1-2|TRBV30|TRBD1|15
CAWSALWTGEYGYTF
TGTGCCTGGAGTGCCCTCTGGACAGGGGAATATGGCTACACCTTC
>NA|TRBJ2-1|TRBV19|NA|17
CASSGGRLAIGYNEQFF
TGTGCCAGTAGCGGGGGGCGACTAGCAATTGGCTACAATGAGCAGTTCTTC
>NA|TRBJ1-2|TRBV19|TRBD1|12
CAVTGPNYGYTF
TGTGCCGTGACAGGGCCCAACTATGGCTACACCTTC
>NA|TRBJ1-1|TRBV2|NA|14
CASSEPGLGTEAFF
TGTGCCAGCAGCGAGCCGGGACTGGGGACTGAAGCTTTCTTT
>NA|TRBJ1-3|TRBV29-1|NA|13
CSVGGGIGNTIYF
TGCAGCGTTGGAGGGGGAATAGGAAACACCATATATTTT
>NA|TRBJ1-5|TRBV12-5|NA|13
CASGFPPGSPQHF
TGTGCTAGTGGTTTTCCCCCGGGGTCGCCCCAGCATTTT
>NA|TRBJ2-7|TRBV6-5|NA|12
CASGLSAYEQYF
TGTGCCAGCGGTCTCTCGGCCTACGAGCAGTACTTC
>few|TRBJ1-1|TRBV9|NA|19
CASSVGGSIYQDRVAEAFF
TGTGCCAGCAGCGTAGGGGGCTCGATTTACCAGGACCGTGTGGCTGAAGCTTTCTTT
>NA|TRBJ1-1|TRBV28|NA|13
CASLSHGNTEAFF
TGTGCCAGCCTAAGCCACGGGAACACTGAAGCTTTCTTT
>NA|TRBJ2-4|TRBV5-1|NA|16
CASSPVRALAKNIQYF
TGCGCCAGCAGCCCCGTTCGAGCTCTAGCCAAAAACATTCAGTACTTC
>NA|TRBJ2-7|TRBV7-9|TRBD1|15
CASSLAGQGGYEQYF
TGTGCCAGCAGCTTAGCGGGACAGGGAGGCTACGAGCAGTACTTC
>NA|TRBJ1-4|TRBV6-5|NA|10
CASSLEKLFF
TGTGCCAGCAGTTTAGAAAAACTGTTTTTT
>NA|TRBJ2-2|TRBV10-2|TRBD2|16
CATAVSGSWNTGELFF
TGCGCCACCGCGGTTAGCGGGAGTTGGAACACCGGGGAGCTGTTTTTT
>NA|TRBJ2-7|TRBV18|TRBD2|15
CASSLLAVSSYEQYF
TGTGCCAGCTCACTACTAGCGGTTAGCTCCTACGAGCAGTACTTC
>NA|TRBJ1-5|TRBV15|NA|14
CATSRGGPNQPQHF
TGTGCCACCAGCAGAGGAGGGCCCAATCAGCCCCAGCATTTT
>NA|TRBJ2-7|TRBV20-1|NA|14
CSASWQGSSYEQYF
TGCAGTGCTAGTTGGCAGGGGAGCTCCTACGAGCAGTACTTC
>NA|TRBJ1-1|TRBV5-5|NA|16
CASSLARGPRNTEAFF
TGTGCCAGCAGCTTGGCCAGAGGCCCGAGGAACACTGAAGCTTTCTTT
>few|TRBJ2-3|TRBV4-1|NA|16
CASSQVRLGGTDTQYF
TGCGCCAGCAGCCAAGTTCGACTAGGTGGCACAGATACGCAGTATTTT
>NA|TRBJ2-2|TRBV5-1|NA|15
CASSSAPGNTGELFF
TGCGCCAGCAGCTCGGCACCAGGCAACACCGGGGAGCTGTTTTTT
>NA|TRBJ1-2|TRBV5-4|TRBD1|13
CASSLRQGGGYTF
TGTGCCAGCAGCTTGAGGCAGGGGGGTGGCTACACCTTC
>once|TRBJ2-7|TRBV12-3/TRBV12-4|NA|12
CASSAGGYEQYF
TGTGCCAGCAGCGCCGGAGGCTACGAGCAGTACTTC
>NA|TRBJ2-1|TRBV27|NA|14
CASSRDFPKDEQFF
TGTGCCAGCTCAAGAGACTTCCCTAAGGATGAGCAGTTCTTC
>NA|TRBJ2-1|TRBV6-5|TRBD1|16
CASSYSWDRAYNEQFF
TGTGCCAGCAGTTACTCGTGGGACAGGGCTTACAATGAGCAGTTCTTC
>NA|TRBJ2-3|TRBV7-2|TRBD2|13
CASSYGRQDTQYF
TGTGCCAGCAGCTACGGGAGGCAAGATACGCAGTATTTT
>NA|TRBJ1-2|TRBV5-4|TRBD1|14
CASSLVQGANGYTF
TGTGCCAGCAGCTTGGTTCAGGGGGCTAATGGCTACACCTTC
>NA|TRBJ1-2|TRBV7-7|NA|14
CASSLRGRVHGYTF
TGTGCTAGCAGCTTAAGGGGTAGGGTTCATGGCTACACCTTC
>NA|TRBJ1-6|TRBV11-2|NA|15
CASSSGEGRSSPLHF
TGTGCCAGCAGCTCCGGAGAAGGGAGAAGTTCACCCCTCCACTTT
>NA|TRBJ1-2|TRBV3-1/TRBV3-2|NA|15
CASSQALGLNYGYTF
TGTGCCAGCAGCCAAGCCCTGGGCCTTAACTATGGCTACACCTTC
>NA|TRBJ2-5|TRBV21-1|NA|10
CARHMETQYF
TGTGCCAGACACATGGAGACCCAGTACTTC
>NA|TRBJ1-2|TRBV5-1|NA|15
CASSFGTGTNYGYTF
TGCGCCAGCAGCTTCGGGACTGGAACTAACTATGGCTACACCTTC
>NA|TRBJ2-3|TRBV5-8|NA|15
CASSLSGLGTDTQYF
TGTGCCAGCAGCTTGTCAGGGCTCGGCACAGATACGCAGTATTTT
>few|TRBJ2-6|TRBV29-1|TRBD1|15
CSVQGAGSGANVLTF
TGCAGCGTACAGGGGGCGGGGTCTGGGGCCAACGTCCTGACTTTC
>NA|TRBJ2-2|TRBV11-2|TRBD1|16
CASSSLQGRGAGELFF
TGTGCCAGCAGCTCCCTACAGGGGAGAGGGGCCGGGGAGCTGTTTTTT
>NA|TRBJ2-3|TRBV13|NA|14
CASSLSGEMDTQYF
TGTGCCAGCAGCTTATCAGGGGAGATGGATACGCAGTATTTT
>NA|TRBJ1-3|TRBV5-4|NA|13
CASSLDRDNTIYF
TGTGCCAGCAGCTTGGACAGGGATAACACCATATATTTT
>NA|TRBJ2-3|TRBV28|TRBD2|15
CASSNLAALTDTQYF
TGTGCCAGCAGTAATCTAGCGGCCCTCACAGATACGCAGTATTTT
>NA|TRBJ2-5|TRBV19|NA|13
CASSIYSKETQYF
TGTGCCAGTAGTATATACAGTAAAGAGACCCAGTACTTC
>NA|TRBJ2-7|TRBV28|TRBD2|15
CASSLQASGRHEQYF
TGTGCCAGCAGTTTACAGGCTAGCGGGAGACACGAGCAGTACTTC
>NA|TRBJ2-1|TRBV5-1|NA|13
CASRFVGVDEQFF
TGCGCCAGCAGGTTCGTGGGCGTGGATGAGCAGTTCTTC